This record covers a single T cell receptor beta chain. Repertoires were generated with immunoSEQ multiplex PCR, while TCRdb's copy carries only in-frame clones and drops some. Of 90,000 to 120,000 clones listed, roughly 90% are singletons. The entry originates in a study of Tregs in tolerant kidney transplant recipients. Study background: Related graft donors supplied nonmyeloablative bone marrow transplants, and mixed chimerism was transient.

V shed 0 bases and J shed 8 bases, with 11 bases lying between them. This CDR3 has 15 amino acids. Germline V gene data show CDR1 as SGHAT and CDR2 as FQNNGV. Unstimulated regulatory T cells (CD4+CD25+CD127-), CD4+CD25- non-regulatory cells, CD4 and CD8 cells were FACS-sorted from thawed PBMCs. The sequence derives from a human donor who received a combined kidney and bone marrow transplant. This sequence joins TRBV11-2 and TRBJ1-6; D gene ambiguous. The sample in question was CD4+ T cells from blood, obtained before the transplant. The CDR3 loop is CASSLEVGVYSPLHF. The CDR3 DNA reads TGTGCCAGCAGCTTAGAAGTGGGAGTTTATTCACCCCTCCACTTT.